These T cell receptor beta chains were read from a single sample in a study of PD-1 blockade in classical Hodgkin lymphoma. The repertoire was sequenced with immunoSEQ multiplex PCR; TCRdb's copy has only in-frame clones and lacks some. This table holds some 53,000 clones, roughly 86% found once. The specimen comprised peripheral blood mononuclear cells (PBMCs), sampled before the fourth cycle of nivolumab. These receptors were obtained from a human donor with classical Hodgkin lymphoma. The CDR3 runs from the conserved cysteine through the conserved F or W. The order of the fields is J gene, D gene, CDR3 length, V gene, clone size, CDR3 DNA, CDR3 protein. The D gene is left open where the match is weak. A row's size may be missing; if present it is once, few, many or a size class.

>TRBJ1-1|.|12|TRBV6-1|.
TGTGCCAGCAGTCGGATGAACACTGAAGCTTTCTTT
CASSRMNTEAFF
>TRBJ2-7|.|12|TRBV6-5|.
TGTGCCACTTCGGACGTTACCTACGAGCAGTACTTC
CATSDVTYEQYF
>TRBJ2-5|TRBD1|15|TRBV28|.
TGTGCCAGCGCATGGACAGGGAGGAGGCTGGAGACCCAGTACTTC
CASAWTGRRLETQYF
>TRBJ2-1|.|17|TRBV21-1|.
TGTGCCAGCAGACGATCGCTAGCTACACCATCCGACAATGAGCAGTTCTTC
CASRRSLATPSDNEQFF
>TRBJ1-1|.|13|TRBV2|.
TGTGCCAGCAAACGGCAGGGAGACACTGAAGCTTTCTTT
CASKRQGDTEAFF
>TRBJ1-6|.|13|TRBV25-1|.
TGTGCCAGCAGTTGGGGGTCGGATTCACCCCTCCACTTT
CASSWGSDSPLHF
>TRBJ2-7|.|14|TRBV27|.
TGTGCCAGCAGTTTATATGGGGGGTACGACGAGCAGTACTTC
CASSLYGGYDEQYF
>TRBJ2-4|.|16|TRBV28|few
TGTGCCAGCAGTCCCGTATACAGGAACGCCAAAAACATTCAGTACTTC
CASSPVYRNAKNIQYF
>TRBJ1-2|.|13|TRBV28|.
TGTGCCAGCAGTTTCTTATCTCCATATGGCTACACCTTC
CASSFLSPYGYTF
>TRBJ2-7|.|13|TRBV27|few
TGTGCCAGCAGTTTACAGTCCTCCTACGAGCAGTACTTC
CASSLQSSYEQYF
>TRBJ2-7|TRBD2|13|TRBV18|.
TGTGCCAGCTCACCCGCGGGAGTTTTCGAGCAGTACTTC
CASSPAGVFEQYF
>TRBJ1-3|TRBD1|15|TRBV7-3|.
TGTGCCAGCAGCTTAACGGGACAGATGTGGGACACCATATATTTT
CASSLTGQMWDTIYF
>TRBJ2-5|.|15|TRBV7-3|.
TGTGCCAGCAGCATCGTTGGGGGAGGCATCGAGACCCAGTACTTC
CASSIVGGGIETQYF
>TRBJ2-1|TRBD2|15|TRBV9|.
TGTGCCAGCAGCGCGGGACTAGCGGCCTACAATGAGCAGTTCTTC
CASSAGLAAYNEQFF
>TRBJ1-3|.|15|TRBV29-1|.
TGCAGCGCCGCGGAGGGGGGGCTATCTGGAAACACCATATATTTT
CSAAEGGLSGNTIYF
>TRBJ1-4|.|16|TRBV6-6|.
TGTGCCAGCAGGGATGCTCGACATGGCTATAATGAAAAACTGTTTTTT
CASRDARHGYNEKLFF
>TRBJ2-5|.|14|TRBV6-5|few
TGTGCCAGCAGTTACTCCTGGGGGGTGGAGACCCAGTACTTC
CASSYSWGVETQYF
>TRBJ2-2|.|13|TRBV9|.
TGTGCCAGCAGCGTTGGGATGCCCGGGGAGCTGTTTTTT
CASSVGMPGELFF
>TRBJ2-7|.|14|TRBV2|.
TGTGCCAGCAGGCAGGACAGCACTGCCTACGAGCAGTACTTC
CASRQDSTAYEQYF
>TRBJ1-2|TRBD1|15|TRBV7-2|.
TGTGCCAGCAGCTTAGCGTCGGACAGGGGTGGGGGCTACACCTTC
CASSLASDRGGGYTF
>TRBJ2-7|.|12|TRBV10-3|.
TGTGCCACGAGACAGGAGACCTACGAGCAGTACTTC
CATRQETYEQYF
>TRBJ2-3|TRBD2|14|TRBV14|once
TGTGCCAGCAGCCACGAGCCAGGGACCGCGGGACTAGAATTT
CASSHEPGTAGLEF
>TRBJ1-2|.|11|TRBV11-2|.
TGTGCCAGCAGCTTCGGGGGAGGCTACACCTTC
CASSFGGGYTF
>TRBJ1-5|.|14|TRBV27|.
TGTGCCAGCAGTTTATCTGGTTTCAATCAGCCCCAGCATTTT
CASSLSGFNQPQHF
>TRBJ2-3|TRBD2|23|TRBV23-1|.
TGCGCCAGCAGTCAATCCACGCTCGATCCTTCTAGCGGGAGGGGAGGAAGGACAGATACGCAGTATTTT
CASSQSTLDPSSGRGGRTDTQYF
>TRBJ2-7|TRBD2|12|TRBV5-6|.
TGTGCCAGCAGCCTAGGGACTACCGAGCAGTACTTC
CASSLGTTEQYF
>TRBJ2-5|TRBD1|15|TRBV18|.
TGTGCCAGCTCACCAGGTACAGGGGGTATACAGACCCAGTACTTC
CASSPGTGGIQTQYF
>TRBJ2-7|.|15|TRBV28|once
TGTGCCAGCAGTTTACGAGGGACCGCCAGGCGCGAGCAGTACTTC
CASSLRGTARREQYF
>TRBJ2-2|TRBD2|17|TRBV28|.
TGTGCCAGCAGTTTAGGGAGCGGGAGGGGAGTCACCGGGGAGCTGTTTTTT
CASSLGSGRGVTGELFF
>TRBJ2-3|.|12|TRBV7-2|once
TGTGCCAGCAGCTTATGGTCTGATACGCAGTATTTT
CASSLWSDTQYF
>TRBJ1-1|.|15|TRBV5-1|.
TGCGCCAGCAGCGGAACCGGGACACAGAACACTGAAGCTTTCTTT
CASSGTGTQNTEAFF
>TRBJ1-2|.|13|TRBV28|.
TGTGCCAGCAGTTTGGGGCAAATCTATGGCTACACCTTC
CASSLGQIYGYTF
>TRBJ1-2|TRBD1|15|TRBV6-1|.
TGTGCCAGCAGTGTAGGGGGTCAGGGGGCTTATGGCTACACCTTC
CASSVGGQGAYGYTF
>TRBJ2-1|TRBD2|16|TRBV5-4|.
TGTGCCAGCAGCTTGTCCCCCCTAGCGGGCTCCAATGAGCAGTTCTTC
CASSLSPLAGSNEQFF
>TRBJ1-1|TRBD1|18|TRBV5-5|.
TGTGCCAGCAATACGGACGGGCAGGGGGCTATGAGGAACACTGAAGCTTTCTTT
CASNTDGQGAMRNTEAFF
>TRBJ1-6|.|15|TRBV7-3|.
TGTGCCAGCAGCTTAAGGGAAGACTATAATTCACCCCTCCACTTT
CASSLREDYNSPLHF
>TRBJ1-4|.|15|TRBV7-9|.
TGTGCCAGCAGCCTAAGGACAGCAACTAATGAAAAACTGTTTTTT
CASSLRTATNEKLFF
>TRBJ2-5|TRBD2|13|TRBV27|few
TGTGCCAGCGGAGAACTAGCGGGCGAGACCCAGTACTTC
CASGELAGETQYF
>TRBJ1-2|.|12|TRBV5-4|.
TGTGCCAGCAGCTTGAATGGGATGGGCTACACCTTC
CASSLNGMGYTF
>TRBJ2-3|.|15|TRBV10-3|.
TGTGCCATCAGGGACCGAGGTCAAACAGCAGATACGCAGTATTTT
CAIRDRGQTADTQYF
>TRBJ2-5|.|14|TRBV5-6|.
TGTGCCAGCAGCTTAGTCGGATTTGAGAAGACCCAGTACTTC
CASSLVGFEKTQYF
>TRBJ1-4|.|15|TRBV27|.
TGTGCCAGCAGTTTAGGTCGGGGGTTAGGCGAAAAACTGTTTTTT
CASSLGRGLGEKLFF
>TRBJ2-7|TRBD2|16|TRBV11-3|.
TGTGCCAGCAGCGACAGCGGGGGTCCGCGCTCCTACGAGCAGTACTTC
CASSDSGGPRSYEQYF
>TRBJ2-3|.|12|TRBV6-6|.
TGTGCCAGCAGTTCCGGCACAGATACGCAGTATTTT
CASSSGTDTQYF
>TRBJ2-7|.|13|TRBV15|.
TGTGCCACCAGCAGTGGGGTCGACTACGAGCAGTACTTC
CATSSGVDYEQYF
>TRBJ1-5|.|14|TRBV19|.
TGTGCCAGTAGTAAGCAGGGGAGCAATCAGCCCCAGCATTTT
CASSKQGSNQPQHF
>TRBJ1-2|TRBD1|12|TRBV6-5|.
TGTGCCAGCAGGACAGGGGAAAATGGCTACACCTTC
CASRTGENGYTF
>TRBJ2-1|.|18|TRBV27|.
TGTGCCAGCAGTCCCCGTTCGATTGTGGGTGGGTCCTACAATGAGCAGTTCTTC
CASSPRSIVGGSYNEQFF
>TRBJ2-2|.|19|TRBV1|.
TGCACCAGCAGCCAAGACTTGTCAGGCAAGTGGGAGGGAACCGGGGAGCTGTTTTTT
CTSSQDLSGKWEGTGELFF
>TRBJ1-3|.|11|TRBV10-3|.
TGTGCCATCAGTAACCCAAACACCATATATTTT
CAISNPNTIYF